These 29 T cell receptor beta chains originate from one sample sequenced in a study of breast tumors, draining lymph nodes, adjacent tissues. TCRdb independently ran MiXCR on the multiplex PCR reads; one entry per CDR3 protein. The profile shows 70,000 or so distinct CDR3 sequences, roughly 44% of them singletons. The sample was breast tumor tissue. The receptor set was obtained from a female donor with breast cancer. Some clones in this sample may be carry-over from other donors' samples.

This clonotype was counted between two and nine times. The V call is TRBV12-5, the J call TRBJ2-4, with 11 bases identical to TRBD2. This CDR3 is built from 18 residues. The ends lost 5 bases at V and 0 bases at J; junction bases unmatched: 9. Germline CDR1 is LGHNT and CDR2 is FRNRAP. CDR3 sequence: CASGPTSGGHLAKNIQYF. As DNA, the CDR3 is TGTGCTAGTGGTCCCACTAGCGGGGGCCATCTAGCCAAAAACATTCAGTACTTC.

This clonotype has at least ten counts. The J gene is TRBJ1-4, the V gene TRBV20-1; a possible D gene is TRBD1 (6 bases). Germline lookup yields CDR1 DFQATT and CDR2 SNEGSKA (reference sequence). The CDR3 extends over 14 amino acids. Trimming removed 3 bases from V and 6 bases from J, with 14 bases in between. DNA of the CDR3: TGCAGTGCTAGGCTGGGGGGGCGGTATGAAAAACTGTTTTTT. This encodes CSARLGGRYEKLFF.

The gene calls are TRBV6-1 and TRBJ2-2, with TRBD1 matching 7 bases. Germline V lookup: CDR1 MNHNS, CDR2 SASEGT. J lost 7 bases, V lost 5 bases, and 4 bases had no gene match. This CDR3 comprises 13 residues. CDR3 amino acids: CASSFRDSGELFF. As DNA, the CDR3 is TGTGCCAGCAGTTTCCGGGACAGCGGGGAGCTGTTTTTT.

This clonotype appeared many times. The CDR3 loop is CASSHIQGQIAGYTF. CDR3 DNA: TGTGCCAGCAGCCATATCCAGGGGCAGATCGCTGGCTACACCTTC. The rearrangement uses TRBV7-2 and TRBJ1-2; weak D call: TRBD1 (6 bases). The CDR3 length is 15 residues. Trimming took off 5 bases at V and 7 bases at J, with 20 bases between the two ends. Germline CDR1 is SGHTA and CDR2 is FQGNSA.

A few counts support this clonotype. This clone may be a read error of a much larger clone one base away. The V and J genes are TRBV5-5 and TRBJ2-7; 8 bases align to TRBD2. Germline V gives CDR1 SGHKS, CDR2 YYEKEE (reference sequence). The CDR3 spans 16 residues. With V trimmed by 3 bases and J by 8 bases, 16 bases remained unmatched. CDR3 in amino acids: CASSSGTTGRAVQQYF. CDR3 coding DNA: TGTGCCAGCAGCTCCGGGACTACCGGGAGGGCTGTGCAGCAGTACTTC.

Notes on this clonotype: This may come from a read error, since a much larger clone is one base off. The chain recombines TRBV5-1 with TRBJ2-5; 8 bases agree with TRBD1. Germline V CDR1 and CDR2: SGHRS, YFSETQ. The trim removed 1 base at V and 5 bases at J, leaving 10 bases unmatched. This CDR3 comprises 16 residues. The CDR3 loop reads CASSLFAGGLVETQYF. CDR3 DNA sequence: TGCGCCAGCAGCTTGTTCGCAGGGGGCTTAGTTGAGACCCAGTACTTC.

This clonotype came up many times. A read error is possible here, since a much larger clone lies one base away. This chain connects TRBV4-2 to TRBJ2-3; 8 bases are a match to TRBD1. CDR1 is LGHNA, CDR2 YNFKEQ, per germline. The CDR3 length is 14 residues. In DNA, the CDR3 is TGTGCCAGCAGCCCGACAGGGGCCGGAGATACGCAGTGTTTT. Its protein is CASSPTGAGDTQCF.

The chain employs TRBV7-3 and TRBJ2-2; 10 bases line up with TRBD1. This CDR3 has 18 residues. V lost 5 bases, J lost 4 bases, and 13 bases stayed unmatched. The germline gives CDR1 SGHTA, CDR2 FQGTGA. The CDR3 region has the DNA TGTGCCAGCAGCCAAACAGGACAGGGGGGAGTTAGCACCGGGGAGCTGTTTTTT. Its translation is CASSQTGQGGVSTGELFF.

By share of the sample, this clonotype is medium-sized (0.01 to 0.1%). This chain joins TRBV7-9 and TRBJ2-7; D is undetermined. This CDR3 contains 15 residues. Germline CDR1 reads SEHNR; CDR2 reads FQNEAQ (reference sequence). V lost 1 base and J lost 1, with 11 bases in between. The chain's CDR3 is CASSLGPYHSYEQYF. CDR3 nucleotides: TGTGCCAGCAGCTTAGGGCCCTACCATTCCTACGAGCAGTACTTC. Drawing the rest from reference TRBV7-9 and TRBJ2-7, the complete variable domain is DTGVSQNPRHKITKRGQNVTFRCDPISEHNRLYWYRQTLGQGPEFLTYFQNEAQLEKSRLLSDRFSAERPKGSFSTLEIQRTEQGDSAMYLCASSLGPYHSYEQYFGPGTRLTVT.

This clonotype was detected many times. The V call is TRBV7-2, the J call TRBJ1-6, with D possibly TRBD1 on 5 matching bases. CDR1 and CDR2 from the germline V gene are SGHTA and FQGNSA. V lost 3 bases and J 7 bases, leaving 10 bases between the germline ends. This CDR3 has 14 residues. The CDR3 region is CASSLVAGNSPLHF. CDR3 sequence (DNA): TGTGCCAGCAGCTTGGTAGCAGGGAATTCACCCCTCCACTTT.

This clonotype was detected many times. The chain recombines TRBV7-2 with TRBJ1-5; D unresolved. The CDR3 sequence is 15 residues long. CDR1 is SGHTA, CDR2 FQGNSA, per germline. Trimming stripped 0 bases from V and 0 bases from J, with 6 bases between. CDR3 sequence reads: CASSLAGSSNQPQHF. The CDR3 DNA reads as TGTGCCAGCAGCTTAGCAGGATCTAGCAATCAGCCCCAGCATTTT.

The J gene is TRBJ1-1, the V gene TRBV6-1, with D possibly TRBD1 on 5 matching bases. Germline loops: CDR1 MNHNS, CDR2 SASEGT. This CDR3 has 15 residues. V shed 3 bases and J shed 1 base, with 12 bases lying between them. Here the CDR3 DNA reads TGTGCCAGCAGTGAGTCCGGGGGAAGGAACACTGAAGCTTTCTTT. The encoded protein is CASSESGGRNTEAFF.

About this clonotype: One end of the junction is discordant with germline, which a read error may explain. The V gene is TRBV9, the J gene TRBJ2-1; possible D gene TRBD2, 5 bases. The length of the CDR3 is 15 residues. The germline CDR1 and CDR2 sequences are SGDLS and YYNGEE. CDR3 amino acids: CASSVGSDVYNGQFF. CDR3 sequence (DNA): TGTGCCAGCAGCGTCGGTAGCGATGTCTACAATGGGCAGTTCTTC. The whole variable domain, filled in from reference TRBV9 and TRBJ2-1, reads DSGVTQTPKHLITATGQRVTLRCSPRSGDLSVYWYQQSLDQGLQFLIQYYNGEERAKGNILERFSAQQFPDLHSELNLSSLELGDSALYFCASSVGSDVYNGQFFGPGTRLTVL.

This clonotype was seen a few times. V usage is TRBV7-8 and J usage is TRBJ1-1; TRBD1 agrees at 11 bases. This CDR3 has 14 amino acids. CDR1 SGHVS and CDR2 FQNEAQ come from the germline V gene. V shed 5 bases, J shed 4 bases, and the junction held 3 bases outside the gene matches. CDR3 in DNA: TGTGCCAGCAGCATCGGGACAGGGGGCACTGAAGCTTTCTTT. Translating it yields CASSIGTGGTEAFF.

The table lists this clonotype with many counts. The J gene is TRBJ2-1, the V gene TRBV5-6; 7 bases are a match to TRBD2. The V gene's germline CDR1 is SGHDT and CDR2 YYEEEE. The CDR3 extends over 15 amino acids. With V trimmed by 0 bases and J by 6 bases, 6 bases remained unmatched. This CDR3 is CASSLGLADGNEQFF. CDR3 nucleotide sequence: TGTGCCAGCAGCTTGGGTCTAGCGGACGGCAATGAGCAGTTCTTC.

The chain joins TRBV10-2 to TRBJ2-3; tentatively, D is TRBD2 (6 bases). The CDR3 contains 13 residues. V was trimmed by 5 bases and J by 5 bases, leaving 11 bases between them. Germline CDR1 reads WSHSY; CDR2 reads SAAADI. The CDR3 region has the DNA TGCGCCAGCAGTTTGGGAGGCAGAGATACGCAGTATTTT. Amino acid sequence: CASSLGGRDTQYF.

The V and J genes are TRBV20-1 and TRBJ1-3; weak D call: TRBD1 (5 bases). Trimming took off 3 bases at V and 8 bases at J, with 14 bases between the two ends. Germline loops: CDR1 DFQATT, CDR2 SNEGSKA (reference sequence). The CDR3 runs 13 residues. This CDR3 reads CSASFLAGDTIYF. DNA for the CDR3: TGCAGTGCTAGTTTCCTAGCGGGGGACACCATATATTTT.

About this clonotype itself: One end of the junction fails to match germline, which may point to a read error. The rearrangement links TRBV29-1 to TRBJ1-2, with D unresolved. Germline-derived CDR1 and CDR2 are SQVTM and ANQGSEA. The CDR3 length is 8 residues. CDR3 amino acids: CSVDAYTF. As DNA, the CDR3 is TGTAGCGTTGACGCCTACACCTTC.

Comment on this clonotype: The germline gene is not matched at one end of the junction; a read error may be the cause. The chain carries TRBV14 and TRBJ2-3; TRBD1 matches 7 bases. The CDR3 has 13 residues. Germline lookup yields CDR1 SGHDN and CDR2 FVKESK. This chain's CDR3 is CASRQGPTDAQYF. The CDR3 bases are TGTGCCAGCAGACAGGGGCCCACAGATGCGCAGTATTTT.

This chain links TRBV7-7 with TRBJ2-3; weak D call: TRBD1 (7 bases). The V gene's germline CDR1 is SSHAT and CDR2 FNYEAQ (reference sequence). This CDR3 has 15 amino acids. CDR3 sequence (DNA): TGTGCTAGGAGGGATAAGGGGGCCACAACAGATACGCAGTATTTT. Its translation is CARRDKGATTDTQYF.

V gene TRBV6-5 combines with J gene TRBJ2-3, with 7 bases fitting TRBD2. CDR1 MNHEY and CDR2 SVGAGI come from the germline V gene. V lost 5 bases, J lost 0 bases, and 11 bases stayed unmatched. The CDR3 extends over 17 amino acids. The CDR3 is CASSDPRGGGSTDTQYF. For the CDR3, the DNA is TGTGCCAGCAGTGACCCTAGGGGCGGGGGAAGCACAGATACGCAGTATTTT.

This clonotype was picked up many times. The V call is TRBV20-1, the J call TRBJ1-3; D is ambiguous. V was pared by 5 bases and J by 3 bases, with 11 bases between. Germline CDR1 is DFQATT and CDR2 is SNEGSKA (reference sequence). This CDR3 is built from 13 residues. The CDR3 DNA sequence: TGCAGTGCTGTGACGGGAGGTGGAAACACCATATATTTT. Translating it yields CSAVTGGGNTIYF.

This clonotype was observed many times. The chain uses TRBV20-1 and TRBJ2-5, with 11 positions matching TRBD2. CDR1 is DFQATT, CDR2 SNEGSKA, per germline (reference sequence). The V and J ends lost 5 bases and 3 bases, in that order; junction bases with no gene match: 5. The CDR3 spans 14 residues. The DNA for the CDR3 is TGCAGTGCTTACCCTAGCGGGAGGAAAGAGACCCAGTACTTC. Translated: CSAYPSGRKETQYF.

With regard to this clonotype: At one boundary the junction diverges from the germline segment, which might be a read error. CDR3 DNA sequence: TGCGCCAGCAGCCCGTTCCTAGCGGGGGGAGCAAGCACGCAGTATTTT. This translates into CASSPFLAGGASTQYF. The genes are TRBV5-5 and TRBJ2-3; 11 bases agree with TRBD2. Germline-derived CDR1 and CDR2 are SGHKS and YYEKEE (reference sequence). The CDR3 runs to 16 residues.

This clonotype was found a few times. This may stem from a read error, because a much larger clone lies one nucleotide away. The chain uses TRBV11-3 and TRBJ2-5; perhaps TRBD2 as D (5 bases). The CDR3 loop spans 12 amino acids. The germline V gene encodes CDR1 SGHNT and CDR2 YENEEA. The CDR3 sequence is CASSLVGETQCF. The CDR3, as DNA: TGTGCCAGCAGCTTAGTCGGGGAGACCCAGTGCTTC.

This clonotype was seen a single time. Because the CDR3's place on the DNA is in doubt, the DNA is left out and the CDR3 is given as listed by TCRdb. CDR3 protein: CSATQHEQYFGELFF. V gene TRBV29-1 combines with J gene TRBJ2-2. Germline-derived CDR1 and CDR2 are SQVTM and ANQGSEA. With termini counted, the CDR3 has 15 amino acids.

To note about this clonotype: No conserved phenylalanine or tryptophan ends this CDR3, so it is likely a read error. The rearrangement joins TRBV6-4 to TRBJ1-3; a weak D match, TRBD1 (6 bases). V was cut by 7 bases and J by 4 bases, with 17 bases left in between. The CDR3 has 15 residues. Germline loops: CDR1 MRHNA, CDR2 SNTAGT. The DNA of the CDR3 is TGTGCCAGCAAGGGGGGGTGGGGGGTCGGAAACACCATATATTCT. This translates into CASKGGWGVGNTIYS.

This clonotype showed up many times. The chain carries TRBV7-9 and TRBJ2-1, with D unresolved. The CDR3 covers 16 residues. With 0 bases removed from V and 4 bases from J, the gap between germline ends came to 13 bases. Germline V CDR1 and CDR2: SEHNR, FQNEAQ (reference sequence). The CDR3 is CASSLALLRSYNEQFF. DNA for the CDR3: TGTGCCAGCAGCTTAGCGCTTTTGCGGTCGTACAATGAGCAGTTCTTC.

In this sample, this clonotype turned up many times. The gene calls are TRBV3-1 and TRBJ1-4; 8 nucleotides line up with TRBD1. V shed 5 bases and J 3 bases; nucleotides not matched to a gene: 14. This CDR3 comprises 18 residues. Germline CDR1 is LGHDT and CDR2 is YNNKEL (reference sequence). CDR3 region: CASSGGRRGRVSNEKLFF. DNA of the CDR3: TGTGCCAGCAGCGGCGGGCGCAGGGGGCGCGTGTCTAATGAAAAACTGTTTTTT.